Included here is one TCR beta chain sequence, with context. One end of the junction fails to match germline, which may point to a read error. The CDR3 is made up of 14 amino acids. The germline V gene has CDR1 SGHKS and CDR2 YYEKEE (reference sequence). This entry is derived from a study of blood T cell repertoires in COVID-19. Sequencing used immunoSEQ multiplex PCR; TCRdb keeps in-frame clones, though not all of them. Of about 100,000 clones in the sample, around 84% are singletons; the top ten hold 15% to 20%. Sample: peripheral blood. This receptor was taken from a woman between 55 and 75 years old with acute or convalescent COVID-19. This chain joins TRBV5-5 and TRBJ1-4, with D possibly being TRBD1 (6 bases). The CDR3 DNA reads as TGTGCCAGCAGCTTGGAGAACGAATCCGGGACACTTAATTTT. This encodes CASSLENESGTLNF.